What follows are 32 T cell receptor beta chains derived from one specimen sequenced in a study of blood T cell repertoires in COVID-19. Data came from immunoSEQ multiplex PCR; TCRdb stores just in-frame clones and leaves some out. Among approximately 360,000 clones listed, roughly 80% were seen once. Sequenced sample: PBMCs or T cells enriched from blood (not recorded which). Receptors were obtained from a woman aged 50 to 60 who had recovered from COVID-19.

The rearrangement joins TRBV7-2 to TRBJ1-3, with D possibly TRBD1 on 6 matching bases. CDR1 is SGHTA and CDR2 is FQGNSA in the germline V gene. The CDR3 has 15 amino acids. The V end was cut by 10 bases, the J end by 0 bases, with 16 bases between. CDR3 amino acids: CATKVTGTSGNTIYF. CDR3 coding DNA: TGTGCCACCAAAGTAACAGGGACCTCTGGAAACACCATATATTTT.

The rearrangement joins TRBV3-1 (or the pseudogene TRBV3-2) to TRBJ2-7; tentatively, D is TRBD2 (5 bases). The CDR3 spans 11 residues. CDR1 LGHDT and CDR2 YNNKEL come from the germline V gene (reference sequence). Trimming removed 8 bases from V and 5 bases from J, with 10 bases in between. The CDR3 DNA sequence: TGTGCCAGCGCTCTGGGAGACGAGCAGTACTTC. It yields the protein CASALGDEQYF.

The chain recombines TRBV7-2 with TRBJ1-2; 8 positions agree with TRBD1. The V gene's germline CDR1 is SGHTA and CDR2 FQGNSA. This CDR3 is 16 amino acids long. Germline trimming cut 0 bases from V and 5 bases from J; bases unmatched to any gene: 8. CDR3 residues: CASSLASGQVIYGYTF. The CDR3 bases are TGTGCCAGCAGCTTAGCGTCGGGACAGGTGATTTATGGCTACACCTTC. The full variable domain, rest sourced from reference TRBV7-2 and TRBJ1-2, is GAGVSQSPSNKVTEKGKDVELRCDPISGHTALYWYRQSLGQGLEFLIYFQGNSAPDKSGLPSDRFSAERTGGSVSTLTIQRTQQEDSAVYLCASSLASGQVIYGYTFGSGTRLTVV.

The CDR3 DNA sequence: TGTGCCAGCAGCCCCAGCGGGGGGGCCTCCTACGAGCAGTACTTC. Its protein product is CASSPSGGASYEQYF. The chain couples TRBV9 to TRBJ2-7; 10 bases are a match to TRBD2. Looked up from germline, CDR1 is SGDLS and CDR2 is YYNGEE. The CDR3 length is 15 residues. Trimming removed 4 bases from V and 0 bases from J; junction bases left unmatched: 4.

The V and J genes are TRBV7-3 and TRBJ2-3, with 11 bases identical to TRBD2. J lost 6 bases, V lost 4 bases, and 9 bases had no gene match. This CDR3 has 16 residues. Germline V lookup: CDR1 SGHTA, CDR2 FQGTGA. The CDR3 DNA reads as TGTGCCAGCAGCTCCCTGACTAGCGGGGCCTGGGATACGCAGTATTTT. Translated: CASSSLTSGAWDTQYF.

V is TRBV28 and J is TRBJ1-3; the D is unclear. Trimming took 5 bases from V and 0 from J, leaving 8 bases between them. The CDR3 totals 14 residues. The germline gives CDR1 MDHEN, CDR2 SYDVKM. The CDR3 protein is CASSTSGSGNTIYF. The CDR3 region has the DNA TGTGCCAGCAGTACTTCAGGCTCTGGAAACACCATATATTTT.

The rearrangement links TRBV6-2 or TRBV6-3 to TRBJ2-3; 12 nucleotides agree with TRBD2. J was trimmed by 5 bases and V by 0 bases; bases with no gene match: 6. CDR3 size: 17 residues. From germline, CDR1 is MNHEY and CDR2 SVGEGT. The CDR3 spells CASSYSLLAGGQDTQYF. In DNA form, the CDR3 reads TGTGCCAGCAGTTACTCCCTCCTAGCGGGGGGGCAAGATACGCAGTATTTT.

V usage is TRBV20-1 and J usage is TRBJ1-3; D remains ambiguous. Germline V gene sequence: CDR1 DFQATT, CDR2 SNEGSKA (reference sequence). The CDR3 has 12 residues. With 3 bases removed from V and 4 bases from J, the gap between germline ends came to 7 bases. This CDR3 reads CSASRSGNTIYF. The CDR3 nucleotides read TGCAGTGCTAGTCGTAGCGGAAACACCATATATTTT.

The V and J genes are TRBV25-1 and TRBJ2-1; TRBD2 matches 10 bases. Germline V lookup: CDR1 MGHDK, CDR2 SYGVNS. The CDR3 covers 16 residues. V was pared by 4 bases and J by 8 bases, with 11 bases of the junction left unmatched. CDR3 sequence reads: CASSGFSGRARDEQFF. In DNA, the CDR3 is TGTGCCAGCAGTGGTTTCAGCGGGAGGGCCAGGGATGAGCAGTTCTTC.

The CDR3 loop reads CASSFPQDRATQPQHF. CDR3 DNA sequence: TGTGCCAGCAGTTTTCCTCAGGACAGGGCCACTCAGCCCCAGCATTTT. The rearrangement links TRBV28 to TRBJ1-5, with 8 positions matching TRBD1. The length of the CDR3 is 16 residues. V gave up 3 bases and J gave up 6 bases; unmatched junction bases: 10. CDR1 MDHEN and CDR2 SYDVKM come from the germline V gene.

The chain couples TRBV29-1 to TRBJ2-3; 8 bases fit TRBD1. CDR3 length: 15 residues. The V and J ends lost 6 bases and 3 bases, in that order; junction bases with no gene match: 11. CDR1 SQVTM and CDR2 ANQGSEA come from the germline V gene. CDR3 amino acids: CSVKGQGYGTDTQYF. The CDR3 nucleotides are TGCAGCGTGAAAGGACAGGGCTACGGGACAGATACGCAGTATTTT.

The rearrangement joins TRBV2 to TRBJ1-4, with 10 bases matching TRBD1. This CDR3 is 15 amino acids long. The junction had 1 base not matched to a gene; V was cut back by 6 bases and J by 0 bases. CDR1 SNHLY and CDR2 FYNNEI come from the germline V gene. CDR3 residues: CASRTGGSTNEKLFF. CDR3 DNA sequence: TGTGCCAGCAGGACAGGGGGCTCAACTAATGAAAAACTGTTTTTT. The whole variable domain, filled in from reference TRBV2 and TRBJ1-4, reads EPEVTQTPSHQVTQMGQEVILRCVPISNHLYFYWYRQILGQKVEFLVSFYNNEISEKSEIFDDQFSVERPDGSNFTLKIRSTKLEDSAMYFCASRTGGSTNEKLFFGSGTQLSVL.

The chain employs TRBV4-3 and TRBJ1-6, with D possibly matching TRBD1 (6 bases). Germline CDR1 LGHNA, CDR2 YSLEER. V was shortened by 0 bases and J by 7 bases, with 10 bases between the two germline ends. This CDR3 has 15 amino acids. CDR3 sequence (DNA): TGCGCCAGCAGCCAAGACCGGACAGTAAATTCACCCCTCCACTTT. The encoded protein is CASSQDRTVNSPLHF.

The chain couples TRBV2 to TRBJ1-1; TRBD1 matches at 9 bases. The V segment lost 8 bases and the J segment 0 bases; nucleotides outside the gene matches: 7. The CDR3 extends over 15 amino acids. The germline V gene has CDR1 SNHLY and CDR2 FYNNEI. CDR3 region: CASDPGQGMNTEAFF. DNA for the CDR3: TGTGCCAGCGATCCGGGACAGGGCATGAACACTGAAGCTTTCTTT.

The CDR3 protein is CASTERGRSSPGTQYF. CDR3 DNA sequence: TGTGCCAGTACAGAACGCGGGAGGTCTTCCCCAGGGACCCAGTACTTC. This chain uses TRBV19 with TRBJ2-5, with TRBD2 matching 8 bases. This CDR3 region has 16 residues. V lost 7 bases, J lost 7 bases, and 17 bases stayed unmatched. Germline CDR1 reads LNHDA; CDR2 reads SQIVND (reference sequence).

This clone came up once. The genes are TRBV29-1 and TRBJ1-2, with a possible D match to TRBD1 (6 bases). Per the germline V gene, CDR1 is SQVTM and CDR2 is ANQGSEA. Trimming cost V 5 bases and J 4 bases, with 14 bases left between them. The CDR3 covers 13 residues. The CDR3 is CSVSTTGPYGYTF. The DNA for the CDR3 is TGCAGCGTTTCCACGACAGGTCCCTATGGCTACACCTTC.

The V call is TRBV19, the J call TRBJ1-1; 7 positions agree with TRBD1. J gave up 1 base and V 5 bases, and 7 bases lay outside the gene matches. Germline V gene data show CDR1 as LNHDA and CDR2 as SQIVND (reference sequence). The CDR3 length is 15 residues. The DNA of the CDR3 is TGTGCCAGTAGTGCTTCCTACAGGGGGAACACTGAAGCTTTCTTT. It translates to CASSASYRGNTEAFF.

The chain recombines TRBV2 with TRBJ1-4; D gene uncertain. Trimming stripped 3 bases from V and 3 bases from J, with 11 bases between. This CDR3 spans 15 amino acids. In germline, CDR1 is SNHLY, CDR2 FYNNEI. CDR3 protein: CASSDPGAANEKLFF. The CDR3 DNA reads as TGTGCCAGCAGTGACCCGGGAGCAGCTAATGAAAAACTGTTTTTT.

CDR3 amino acids: CASSPGLAGEHENIQYF. The CDR3 DNA reads TGCGCCAGCAGCCCGGGACTAGCGGGAGAACATGAAAACATTCAGTACTTC. The rearrangement links TRBV5-1 to TRBJ2-4; 14 bases fit TRBD2. V gave up 4 bases and J gave up 5 bases; unmatched junction bases: 8. This CDR3 spans 17 amino acids. Germline V gene data show CDR1 as SGHRS and CDR2 as YFSETQ.

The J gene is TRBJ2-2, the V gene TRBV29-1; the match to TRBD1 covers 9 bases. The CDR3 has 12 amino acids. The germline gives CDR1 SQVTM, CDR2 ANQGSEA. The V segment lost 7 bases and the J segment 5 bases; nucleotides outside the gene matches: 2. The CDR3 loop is CSGQGETGELFF. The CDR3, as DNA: TGCAGCGGACAGGGGGAAACCGGGGAGCTGTTTTTT.

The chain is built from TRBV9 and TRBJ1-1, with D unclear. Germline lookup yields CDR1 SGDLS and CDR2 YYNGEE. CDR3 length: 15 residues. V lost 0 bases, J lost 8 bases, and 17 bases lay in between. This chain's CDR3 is CASSVGGSGNKEAFF. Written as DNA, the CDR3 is TGTGCCAGCAGCGTAGGAGGGTCCGGTAACAAAGAAGCTTTCTTT. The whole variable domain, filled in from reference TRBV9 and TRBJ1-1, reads DSGVTQTPKHLITATGQRVTLRCSPRSGDLSVYWYQQSLDQGLQFLIQYYNGEERAKGNILERFSAQQFPDLHSELNLSSLELGDSALYFCASSVGGSGNKEAFFGQGTRLTVV.

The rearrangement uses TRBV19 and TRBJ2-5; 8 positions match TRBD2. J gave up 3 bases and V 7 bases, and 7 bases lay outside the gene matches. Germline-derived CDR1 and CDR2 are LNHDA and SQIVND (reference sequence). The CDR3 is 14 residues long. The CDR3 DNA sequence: TGTGCCAGTAATCCGGGAGGGGTGAAAGAGACCCAGTACTTC. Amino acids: CASNPGGVKETQYF.

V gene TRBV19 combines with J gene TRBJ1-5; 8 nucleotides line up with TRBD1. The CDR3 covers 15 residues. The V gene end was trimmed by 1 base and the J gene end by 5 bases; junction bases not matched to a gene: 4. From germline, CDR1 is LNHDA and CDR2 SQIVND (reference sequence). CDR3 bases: TGTGCCAGTAGTATAGCAGGGGGCGCCGATCAGCCCCAGCATTTT. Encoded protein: CASSIAGGADQPQHF.

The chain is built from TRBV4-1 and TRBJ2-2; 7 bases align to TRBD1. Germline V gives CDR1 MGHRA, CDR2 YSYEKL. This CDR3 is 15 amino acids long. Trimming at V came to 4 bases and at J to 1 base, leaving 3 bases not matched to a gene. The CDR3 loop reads CASSPRTGNTGELFF. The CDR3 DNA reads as TGCGCCAGCAGCCCAAGGACAGGGAACACCGGGGAGCTGTTTTTT.

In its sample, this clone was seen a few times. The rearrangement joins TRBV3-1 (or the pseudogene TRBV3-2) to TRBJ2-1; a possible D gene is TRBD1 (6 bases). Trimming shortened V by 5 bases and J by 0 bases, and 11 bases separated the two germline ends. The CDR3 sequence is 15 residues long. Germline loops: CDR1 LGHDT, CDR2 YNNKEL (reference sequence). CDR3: CASSEDSSSYNEQFF. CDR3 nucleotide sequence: TGTGCCAGCAGCGAGGACAGCAGCTCCTACAATGAGCAGTTCTTC.

The CDR3 coding sequence is TGCGCCAGCAGCTTGTTAGGACAAAGCTCTGGAAACACCATATATTTT. Encoded protein: CASSLLGQSSGNTIYF. The chain joins TRBV5-1 to TRBJ1-3, with a weak D call TRBD1 (5 bases). The CDR3 is 16 amino acids. Germline lookup yields CDR1 SGHRS and CDR2 YFSETQ. V lost 1 base to trimming and J lost 0 bases, with 11 bases between them. Combining the CDR3 with reference TRBV5-1 and TRBJ1-3 gives the whole variable domain KAGVTQTPRYLIKTRGQQVTLSCSPISGHRSVSWYQQTPGQGLQFLFEYFSETQRNKGNFPGRFSGRQFSNSRSEMNVSTLELGDSALYLCASSLLGQSSGNTIYFGEGSWLTVV.

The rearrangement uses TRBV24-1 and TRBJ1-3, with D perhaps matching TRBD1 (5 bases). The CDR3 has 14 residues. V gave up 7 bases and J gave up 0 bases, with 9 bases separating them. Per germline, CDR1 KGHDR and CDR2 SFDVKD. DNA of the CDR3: TGTGCCACCAGATCGGGACTCTCTGGAAACACCATATATTTT. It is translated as CATRSGLSGNTIYF.

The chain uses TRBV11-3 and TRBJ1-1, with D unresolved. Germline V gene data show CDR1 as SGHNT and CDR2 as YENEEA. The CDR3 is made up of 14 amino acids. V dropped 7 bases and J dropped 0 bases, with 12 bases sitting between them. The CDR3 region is CASTSEVLNTEAFF. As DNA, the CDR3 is TGTGCCAGCACCTCTGAGGTCTTGAACACTGAAGCTTTCTTT.

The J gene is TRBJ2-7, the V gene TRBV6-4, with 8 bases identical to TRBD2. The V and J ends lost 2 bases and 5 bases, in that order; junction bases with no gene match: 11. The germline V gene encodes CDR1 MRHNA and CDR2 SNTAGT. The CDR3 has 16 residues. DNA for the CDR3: TGTGCCAGCAGTGACAGCAGCGGGAGTTCAATCCACGAGCAGTACTTC. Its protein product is CASSDSSGSSIHEQYF.

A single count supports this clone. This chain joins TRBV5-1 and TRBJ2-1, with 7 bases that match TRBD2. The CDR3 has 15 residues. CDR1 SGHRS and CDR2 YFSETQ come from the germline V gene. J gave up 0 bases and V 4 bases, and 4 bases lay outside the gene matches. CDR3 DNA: TGCGCCAGCAGCCCTAGCGGTACCTCCTACAATGAGCAGTTCTTC. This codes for CASSPSGTSYNEQFF.

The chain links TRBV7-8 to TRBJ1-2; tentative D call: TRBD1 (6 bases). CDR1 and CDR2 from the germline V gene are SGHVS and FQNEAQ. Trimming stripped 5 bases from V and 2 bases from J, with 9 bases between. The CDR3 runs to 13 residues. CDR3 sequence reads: CASSRGLNYGYTF. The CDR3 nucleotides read TGTGCCAGCAGCCGGGGGCTAAACTATGGCTACACCTTC.

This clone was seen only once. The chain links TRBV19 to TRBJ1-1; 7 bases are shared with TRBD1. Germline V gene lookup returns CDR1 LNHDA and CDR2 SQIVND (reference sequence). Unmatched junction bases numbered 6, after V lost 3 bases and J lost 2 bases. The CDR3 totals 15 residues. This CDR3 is CASSIEGAINTEAFF. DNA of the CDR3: TGTGCCAGTAGTATCGAGGGGGCTATAAACACTGAAGCTTTCTTT.